The source of this T cell receptor beta chain is a study of cytomegalovirus exposure and HLA in healthy donors (dated by TCRdb to 2017 to 2019). In the study overall: An earlier analysis of approximately 640 of the donors reported more than 250 Gb of sequence data and around 110 million unique TCR beta sequences from roughly 180 million T cells. Approximately 310 gigabases of sequencing data and approximately 93 million unique TCR sequences were included in an early release covering under 650 HLA-typed donors. Of the 300 to 500 genotyped donors, 65% to 90% were placed in the genetic ancestry cluster associated with self-reported Caucasian donors. The study aimed to test whether cataloging public T cell receptors could reveal signatures of past pathogen exposure. The study profiled the T cell repertoires of under 700 subjects by immunosequencing and related them to cytomegalovirus serostatus. Besides the first cohort of around 700 subjects, a separate validation cohort made up of 120 different subjects was used. To predict cytomegalovirus infection status, the study combined high-throughput TCR immunosequencing, statistical association of individual TCRs with disease status, and machine learning. In a later analysis, previously published TCR beta repertoires from fewer than 750 donors were re-analyzed and high-resolution HLA genotyping was added so that TCR occurrence patterns could be studied. In the later analysis, no new phenotypic data were used to find candidate immune exposures; instead, reliance was placed on TCR beta sequences and their occurrence across donors. To decide whether each TCR beta V gene segment behaved as functional or pseudogenic, an earlier analysis of over 500 of the donors relied on high-throughput TCR beta sequencing. Donor age, sex, ethnicity and CMV serostatus were collected together with the repertoire data. In a later genetic analysis, genome-wide SNP genotypes for about three fifths of the roughly 670 donors were used, and that subset was treated as a discovery cohort. All discovery cohort repertoires had been generated on a single sequencing platform. HLA typing covered class I and class II loci at four-digit resolution. The number of donors typed differed by locus, with about 629-640 for A, B, C, DRB1 and DQB1, approximately 500 for DQA1, over 600 for DPA1, and some 440 for DPB1. Because of strong linkage in the cohort, a handful of DR-DQ haplotypes were treated as single units for association and clustering. Across around 400 genotyped donors of the cohort, an average of roughly 200,000 unique TCR beta nucleotide sequences per donor were sequenced, and approximately 17% of those sequences were non-productive.

Preparation of the library involved the immunoSEQ multiplex PCR assay. A mixture of 60 forward primers for TCR Vbeta segments and 13 reverse primers for TCR Jbeta segments was used in the multiplex PCR. The CDR3 region of rearranged TCR beta genes was amplified from genomic DNA with a multiplex PCR assay. The Illumina HiSeq System was used to sequence the amplified TCR beta libraries as 87-base-pair reads. The authors' analysis ran thus. Across the 670 or so repertoires, a later analysis counted 80 million or so unique TCR beta chains, roughly 11 million of which were shared by at least two donors. To remove PCR and sequencing errors, raw reads were error-corrected and collapsed into unique sequences using a nearest-neighbor algorithm that merged closely related sequences. CDR3 sequences were aligned to IMGT reference sequences to assign V, D and J gene segments. For a sequence to be retained, a match of at least six nucleotides was required to both a V gene segment and a J gene segment. A rearrangement counted as productive if the CDR3 had no stop codons and remained in frame with V and J, and every other rearrangement counted as non-productive. CDR3 was defined by IMGT convention, running from the second conserved V-encoded cysteine to the conserved J-encoded phenylalanine. The earlier analysis of about 570 of the donors excluded any sequence lacking an unambiguous match to a single V gene segment. In an earlier analysis of approximately 590 of the donors, a V segment was called functional when productive rearrangements were above 56.7%, and segregating when the standard deviation between donors exceeded 5%. To diagnose cytomegalovirus status from the catalog of TCR beta chain sequences, a statistical classification framework was built. A later analysis assigned V and J genes by comparing TCR nucleotide sequences with IMGT/GENE-DB human TR gene sequences. Using the TCRdist pipeline, a later analysis assigned CDR3 sequences along with most-parsimonious VDJ recombination scenarios. In a later analysis, each TCR beta chain was defined by its CDR3 amino acid sequence together with its V-gene family, and reads without a unique V-gene family were excluded. To address suspected cross-contamination and a sequencing artifact, a later analysis removed approximately 590 highly shared, low-generation-probability nucleotide sequences. In a later analysis, a clonal expansion index was calculated for each public chain from normalized within-repertoire ranks of inferred template counts. In a later analysis, generation probabilities were computed using a VDJ recombination model fitted to out-of-frame rearrangements, and the results were checked against IGoR. Hypergeometric tests were used in a later analysis to score TCR-TCR, TCR-HLA and TCR-CMV co-occurrence, with a repertoire-size bias correction applied to the TCR pairs. In a later analysis, false discovery rates were estimated by permuting HLA or CMV assignments 20 times. In a later analysis, co-occurring TCRs were grouped using DBSCAN, and TCRdist sequence similarity was added for clustering within HLA-allele-positive subsets. Co-occurrence clustering excluded repertoires with fewer than 30,000 or more than 120,000 public chains, plus five with anomalous nucleotide sharing. In TCRdb, the immuneACCESS table is reduced to in-frame sequences with V and J assigned. These tables do not hold every clone; where another copy was compared, an unresolved V gene accounts for under half, and the others remain unexplained. Clone size and V and J calls were adopted from that table, with D and trimming inferred from the DNA. The sample table holds around 75,000 clones, of which around 76% were seen once. The biggest ten clones account for more than 2.5% of the sample.

Details on this clone: Its antigen is currently not known. The record has no base qualities; no much larger clone is one base away.

The cohort comprised hundreds of healthy bone marrow donors. At the time of sampling, every cohort member was nominally healthy, though immune exposures that went unrecorded were likely present. The donor tested CMV seronegative and was one of the 352 seronegative cohort members. Each donor provided a peripheral blood sample, and peripheral blood mononuclear cells were used for TCR beta sequencing. The Qiagen DNeasy Blood Extraction Kit was used to extract genomic DNA from the blood cell samples. Broad study findings and their caveats: According to a later analysis, most CMV-associated TCR beta chains appeared to be HLA-restricted, and the HLA associations seemed to be driven largely by CMV exposure. The classifier was reported to diagnose cytomegalovirus status with high specificity and sensitivity in both the original cohort and the validation cohort. Across donors, most TCR sequences were observed very rarely, whereas some public TCRs were present in many individuals. Because counts were too low, 15 or so rarely observed V segments, including chromosome 9 orphons, were excluded from the earlier analysis of around 590 of the donors. In vitro tests confirmed that three of the cytomegalovirus-associated TCR beta chains recognize cytomegalovirus antigens. A further reported finding was that TCR beta sequences accurately predicted the HLA-A and HLA-B alleles for most subjects in the first cohort. Specific HLA alleles were associated with over 15,000 TCR beta sequences at a false discovery rate of 0.05 in a later analysis. The presence/absence analyses assumed that sequencing depth was roughly uniform across donors, and that assumption may not be true. A later analysis found that TCR association rates varied across HLA loci, with DRB1 alleles showing the most associated TCRs and HLA-C alleles the fewest. In an earlier analysis of some 550 of the donors, most TCR beta V segments were observed in productive rearrangements about 87% or about 30% of the time, broadly matching IMGT annotations. The only immune exposure information available for the cohort was CMV serostatus. The study listed approximately 150 TCR beta chains as associated with cytomegalovirus. According to a later genetic analysis, donors in an Asian-associated ancestry cluster had fewer N-insertions in productive TCRs than the approximately 690-donor mean. In a later analysis, several top co-occurrence clusters were reported to appear linked to parvovirus B19, influenza, CMV and Epstein-Barr virus. V-gene and J-gene trimming of TCR beta chains was associated with a missense DCLRE1C variant in a later genetic analysis, and the association was replicated in an independent cohort. Because some donors lacked HLA typing at each locus, the association tests relied only on the typed subset. A later analysis found that HLA-associated TCR beta chains were more clonally expanded and had lower generation probabilities than equally common non-associated chains. A cluster of highly shared sequence variants was judged likely to be a technical artifact of the sequencing pipeline. The authors suggested that the approach could potentially be generalized to other disease states and immunological phenotypes. Strong co-occurrence of HLA alleles, especially DR and DQ, made assigning TCR associations to individual alleles difficult. This cohort had only TCR beta chains sequenced, and the lack of alpha or paired-chain data limited which features could be detected. Correlated functional status among segregating V segments might be attributable to linkage disequilibrium, but an unknown experimental factor could not be ruled out.

This TCR derives from a man younger than 35 in good health and CMV-seronegative. The specimen sequenced was PBMCs.

The DNA reads TGTGCCAGCTCACCGGTCAGAATGAACACTGAAGCTTTCTTT. This yields the protein CASSPVRMNTEAFF. This chain joins TRBV18 to TRBJ1-1; the D gene cannot be named for sure. From the cysteine through the phenylalanine, the CDR3 covers 14 amino acids. The CDR3 DNA has 42 bases and is translated from base 1. Trimming at the junction amounts to 3 bases on V and 0 bases on J, and the germline ends lie 8 bases apart. The germline V gene sets CDR1 to KGHSH and CDR2 to LQKENI.